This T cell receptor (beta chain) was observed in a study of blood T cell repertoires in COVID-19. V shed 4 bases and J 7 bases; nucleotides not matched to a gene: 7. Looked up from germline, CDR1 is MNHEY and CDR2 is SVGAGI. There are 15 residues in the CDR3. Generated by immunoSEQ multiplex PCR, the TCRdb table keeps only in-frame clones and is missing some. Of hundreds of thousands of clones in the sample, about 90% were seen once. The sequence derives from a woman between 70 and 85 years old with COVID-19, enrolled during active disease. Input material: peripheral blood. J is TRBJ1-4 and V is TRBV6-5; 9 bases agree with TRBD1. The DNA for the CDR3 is TGTGCCAGCAGTTCCGGGACAGGGAACGGTGAAAAACTGTTTTTT. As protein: CASSSGTGNGEKLFF.